The clone carrying this T cell receptor beta chain is deemed medium-sized. Profiled with immunoSEQ multiplex PCR; TCRdb holds only in-frame clones, not every one. The data contain 51,000 or so clones, 86% of them singletons. V dropped 5 bases and J dropped 4; count of bases not matched to a gene: 5. CDR1 is MNHEY, CDR2 SMNVEV, per germline (reference sequence). CDR3 length equals 14 residues. The sample comes from a study of T cell clones after liver transplantation. The TCR originated in a human patient who received a liver transplant. Some of the T cells might come from the graft donor. This chain links TRBV27 with TRBJ1-5, with TRBD1 matching 7 bases. The sample was CD8+ T cells from blood, taken 12 months after liver transplant. CDR3 nucleotides: TGTGCCAGCAGTCCAGGACAGGTTAATCAGCCCCAGCATTTT. Protein: CASSPGQVNQPQHF.